This T cell receptor (beta chain) was observed in a study of T cells in Graves' hyperthyroidism and ophthalmopathy. The study's findings and limits: Clonotypes that were expanded in thyroid above 0.001 mostly appeared in blood too. Ophthalmopathy got predicted by the model a median about six months before its onset.

In this sample, this clonotype turned up a few times. The antigen remains undetermined. V shed 4 bases and J 0 bases; nucleotides not matched to a gene: 4. Germline loops: CDR1 WNHNN, CDR2 SYGVQD (reference sequence). The CDR3 extends over 18 amino acids. RNA transcripts served as the template for amplifying TCR beta CDR3 regions. The HTBI primer set drove a first-round RT-PCR of the TCR CDR3. TCRdb processed the multiplex PCR reads anew with MiXCR; each CDR3 protein has one entry. This sample carries fewer than 400,000 distinct CDR3 sequences, 15% to 18% of them seen once, and the ten largest clones take about a quarter.

The receptor's source is a woman aged 18-29 years with Graves' hyperthyroidism that later progressed to Graves' ophthalmopathy. Specimen: blood. This sequence joins TRBV10-1 and TRBJ2-1; the match to TRBD2 covers 15 bases. This CDR3 reads CASSGTSGRAYSYNEQFF. The CDR3 DNA follows: TGCGCCAGCAGTGGGACTAGCGGGAGGGCCTACTCCTACAATGAGCAGTTCTTC.